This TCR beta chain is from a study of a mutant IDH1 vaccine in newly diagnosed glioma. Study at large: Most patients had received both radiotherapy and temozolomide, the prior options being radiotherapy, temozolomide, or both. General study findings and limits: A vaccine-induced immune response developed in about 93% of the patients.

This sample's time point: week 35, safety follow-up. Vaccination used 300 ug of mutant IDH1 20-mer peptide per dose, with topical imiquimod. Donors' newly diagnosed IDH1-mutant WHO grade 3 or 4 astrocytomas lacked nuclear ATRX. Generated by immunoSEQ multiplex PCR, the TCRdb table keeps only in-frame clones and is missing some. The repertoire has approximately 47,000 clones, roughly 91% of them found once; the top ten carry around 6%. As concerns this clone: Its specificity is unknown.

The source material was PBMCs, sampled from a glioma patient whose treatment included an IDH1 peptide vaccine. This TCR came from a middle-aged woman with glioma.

DNA of the CDR3: TGTGCCAGCAGCTTGGAGGGGAGGAACACCATATATTTT. It codes for CASSLEGRNTIYF. The V call is TRBV5-4, the J call TRBJ1-3; a weak D match, TRBD1 (5 bases). Looked up from germline, CDR1 is SGHNT and CDR2 is YYREEE (reference sequence). Trimming took 0 bases from V and 7 from J, leaving 8 bases between them. The CDR3 spans 13 residues.